This T cell receptor (beta chain) was sequenced during a study of T cell changes during pregnancy in multiple sclerosis. TCRdb's copy holds only in-frame clones and misses some; the assay was immunoSEQ multiplex PCR. The data show about 51,000 clones, with 85% to 95% seen just once and about 3.1% held by the top ten. Germline loops: CDR1 MNHEY, CDR2 SMNVEV (reference sequence). The ends were cut back, 7 bases at V and 0 bases at J, with 12 bases in the middle. This CDR3 spans 14 amino acids. This chain links TRBV27 with TRBJ1-1, with D perhaps matching TRBD1 (6 bases). The sample in question was CD8+ T cells from peripheral blood mononuclear cells, obtained in the second trimester of pregnancy. The TCR sequence derives from a female donor with multiple sclerosis, enrolled in a pregnancy study. The DNA of the CDR3 is TGTGCCAGCACCACAGGGATTATGAACACTGAAGCTTTCTTT. This gives the protein CASTTGIMNTEAFF.